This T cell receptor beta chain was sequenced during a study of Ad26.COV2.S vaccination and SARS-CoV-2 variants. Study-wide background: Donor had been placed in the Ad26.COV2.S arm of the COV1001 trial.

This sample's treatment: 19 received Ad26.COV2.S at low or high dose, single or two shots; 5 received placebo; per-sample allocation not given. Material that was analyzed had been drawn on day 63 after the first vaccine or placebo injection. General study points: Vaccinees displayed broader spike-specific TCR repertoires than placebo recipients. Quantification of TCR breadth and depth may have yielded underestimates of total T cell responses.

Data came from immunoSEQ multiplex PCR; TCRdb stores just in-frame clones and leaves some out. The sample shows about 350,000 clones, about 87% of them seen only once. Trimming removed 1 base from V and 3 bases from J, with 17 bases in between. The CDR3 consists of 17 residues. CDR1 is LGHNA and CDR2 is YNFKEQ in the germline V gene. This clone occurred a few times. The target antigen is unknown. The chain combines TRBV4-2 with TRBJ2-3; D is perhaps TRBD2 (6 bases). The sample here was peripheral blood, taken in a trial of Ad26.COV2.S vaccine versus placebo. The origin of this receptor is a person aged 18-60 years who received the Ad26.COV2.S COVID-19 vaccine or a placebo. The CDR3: CASSQGDGGGRTDTQYF. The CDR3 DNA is TGTGCCAGCAGCCAAGGTGACGGGGGAGGTAGGACAGATACGCAGTATTTT.